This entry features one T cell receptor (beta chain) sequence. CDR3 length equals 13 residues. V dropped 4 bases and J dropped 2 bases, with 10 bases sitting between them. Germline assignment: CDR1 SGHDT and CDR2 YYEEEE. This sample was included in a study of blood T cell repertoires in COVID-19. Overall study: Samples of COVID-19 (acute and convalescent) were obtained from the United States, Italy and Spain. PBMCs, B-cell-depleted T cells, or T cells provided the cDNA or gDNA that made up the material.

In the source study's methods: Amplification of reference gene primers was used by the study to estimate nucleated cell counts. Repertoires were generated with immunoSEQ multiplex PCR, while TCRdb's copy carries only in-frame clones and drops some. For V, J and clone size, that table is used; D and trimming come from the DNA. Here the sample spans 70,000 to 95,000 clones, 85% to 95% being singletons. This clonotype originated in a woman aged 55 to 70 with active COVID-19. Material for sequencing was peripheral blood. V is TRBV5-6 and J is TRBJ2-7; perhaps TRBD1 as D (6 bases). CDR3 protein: CASSHDRTYEQYF. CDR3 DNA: TGTGCCAGCAGCCACGACAGGACCTACGAGCAGTACTTC.